The 8 T cell receptor beta chains below all came from one sample that was sequenced in a study of early T cells in non-severe SARS-CoV-2 infection. Via MiXCR, TCRdb re-called the 5' RACE reads, giving one row per CDR3 protein. Seen here are some 48,000 distinct CDR3 sequences, more than 5.5% observed once, and the top ten hold approximately 6.3%. The source material was whole blood, sampled at baseline. These receptors all stem from an adult who was a healthcare worker with PCR-confirmed SARS-CoV-2 infection or an uninfected control (not recorded which).

There are a few counts of this clonotype. The CDR3 loop reads CASSLEPGTQPQHF. The CDR3 region has the DNA TGCGCCAGCAGCTTGGAACCGGGCACTCAGCCCCAGCATTTT. The V gene is TRBV5-1, the J gene TRBJ1-5; D is ambiguous. Germline values: CDR1 SGHRS, CDR2 YFSETQ. This CDR3 is built from 14 residues. The V end was cut by 0 bases, the J end by 6 bases, with 10 bases between.

The sample holds many counts of this clonotype. The chain recombines TRBV28 with TRBJ2-1; TRBD2 matches 7 bases. The CDR3 length is 13 residues. The germline gives CDR1 MDHEN, CDR2 SYDVKM. The V gene end was trimmed by 6 bases and the J gene end by 6 bases; junction bases not matched to a gene: 5. CDR3 DNA: TGTGCCAGCAGGTCTGCTAGCGGCAATGAGCAGTTCTTC. Translated: CASRSASGNEQFF. Full variable domain (remainder filled in from reference TRBV28 and TRBJ2-1): DVKVTQSSRYLVKRTGEKVFLECVQDMDHENMFWYRQDPGLGLRLIYFSYDVKMKEKGDIPEGYSVSREKKERFSLILESASTNQTSMYLCASRSASGNEQFFGPGTRLTVL.

The chain links TRBV27 to TRBJ2-7; TRBD1 agrees at 11 bases. After removal of 9 bases from V and 9 bases from J, the junction contained 7 bases not matched to a gene. Germline CDR1 reads MNHEY; CDR2 reads SMNVEV (reference sequence). The CDR3 length is 12 residues. The CDR3 nucleotides read TGTGCCAGTTGGACAGGGGGCGGTTGGCAGTACTTC. Protein: CASWTGGGWQYF.

The chain recombines TRBV11-2 with TRBJ2-2; D is unclear. CDR3 length: 14 amino acids. CDR1 is SGHAT, CDR2 FQNNGV, per germline. The germline V and J ends were trimmed by 1 base and 3 bases, with 6 bases remaining between them. This CDR3 reads CASSLGPDTGELFF. Written as DNA, the CDR3 is TGTGCCAGCAGCTTAGGGCCAGACACCGGGGAGCTGTTTTTT.

The chain uses TRBV5-1 and TRBJ2-2; 7 bases are shared with TRBD2. The CDR3 loop spans 16 amino acids. Germline-derived CDR1 and CDR2 are SGHRS and YFSETQ. With 4 bases clipped from V and 4 bases from J, the junction kept 10 bases outside the gene matches. CDR3 bases: TGCGCCAGCAGCCCGAGCGGGACCGTCGGCACCGGGGAGCTGTTTTTT. Its protein product is CASSPSGTVGTGELFF.

This clonotype has at least ten counts. The chain couples TRBV5-1 to TRBJ1-1; 7 bases fit TRBD1. Per germline, CDR1 SGHRS and CDR2 YFSETQ. The CDR3 is 17 residues long. Trimming at V came to 4 bases and at J to 3 bases, leaving 15 bases not matched to a gene. In DNA, the CDR3 is TGCGCCAGCAGCAGGCAAGGGGGCGGCCAACCCTACACTGAAGCTTTCTTT. This encodes CASSRQGGGQPYTEAFF.

This clonotype appeared many times. The chain combines TRBV6-4 with TRBJ2-5; TRBD1 or TRBD2 may be the D gene (6 bases each). Germline values: CDR1 MRHNA, CDR2 SNTAGT. This CDR3 spans 13 amino acids. Between the trimmed V and J ends, which lost 8 bases and 5 bases, there was a span of 15 bases. The CDR3 here is CASSRGAGETQYF. The CDR3 DNA reads TGTGCCAGCTCAAGGGGGGCCGGGGAGACCCAGTACTTC.

This clonotype was detected ten times or more. The rearrangement joins TRBV29-1 to TRBJ2-1; no clear D gene. Germline V gives CDR1 SQVTM, CDR2 ANQGSEA. The V gene lost 5 bases and the J gene lost 4 bases, with 12 bases spanning the gap. This CDR3 is 13 amino acids long. CDR3 sequence: CSVYGSFYNEQFF. CDR3 DNA: TGCAGCGTTTACGGTTCCTTTTACAATGAGCAGTTCTTC.